The sequence of this T cell receptor beta chain was determined in a study of read filtering for tumor transcriptome and immune sequencing (dated by TCRdb to 2018 to 2020). For the wider study: The cohort was composed of about 18 male and more than twelve female patients, with a mean age of roughly 61 years and an age range of about 40 to 90. Under revised international staging, roughly 8 patients fell into R-ISS I, around 15 into R-ISS II and more than five into R-ISS III. Whole-transcriptome libraries were prepared with the TruSeq RNA Access Library Prep Kit after DNase treatment. TCR-region mapped reads per sample ranged from about 4 to 10.27 million with IR-seq versus only about 85 to 1273 with RNA-seq. Using the same bone marrow samples, the study ran both targeted immune repertoire sequencing and bulk whole-transcriptome sequencing and then compared the TCR repertoires from each method. As a main aim, a read-filtering strategy for immune repertoire data was addressed, with the specific question being whether clonotypes supported by a single read should be removed.

What the authors observed across the whole study: Rather than purified T cells, the sorted CD138-negative fraction was a mixed bone marrow immune population. The correlation between IR-seq and RNA-seq shared clonotype proportions rose when single-read clonotypes were removed. In IR-seq, single-read clonotypes were about 81.9% of clonotypes but approximately 3.7% of total reads; in RNA-seq they were 60% to 75% of clonotypes and 44.6% of reads. Compared with RNA-seq, IR-seq captured clonotypes at much greater depth and more reliably, and a smaller IR-seq throughput was enough to identify most of the shared clonotypes.

Every patient had bone marrow sampled at the time of active disease. Bone marrow mononuclear cells were isolated by Ficoll-Hypaque density gradient centrifugation. Myeloma plasma cells were removed and CD138-negative cells were obtained by negative selection following labeling with CD138 magnetic microbeads on a MACS separator. The purity of the isolated cells was checked by flow cytometry with CD138 antibodies on an Attune NxT. TRIzol reagent was used to extract total RNA, which was then quantified with a NanoDrop spectrophotometer. For each patient, the CD138-negative bone marrow sample underwent paired RNA-seq and IR-seq. This clonotype was counted at least ten times. It has no known antigen specificity. No base-level quality is on record; no much larger clone is a single base apart. TCR libraries were constructed from roughly 380 ng RNA using the Immunoverse kit, and molecular barcoded adaptors covering alpha/delta and beta/gamma chains were employed. TCR library preparation used the same RNA that was used for transcriptome sequencing. Sequencing of the TCR libraries was done on an Illumina HiSeq 4000 with 2 x 150 cycles. The original pipeline was this. With MiXCR, TCR reads were aligned to human V, D, J and C references and assembled into CDR3 clonotypes, with quality filtering and error correction included. Clonotype counts and gene usage diversity were analyzed with the tcR package in R. For inspection of raw mapping reads, RNA-seq reads were mapped by STAR aligner version 2.5.3a onto GRCh37 of the human genome. To test how sequencing depth affects detected clonotypes, IR-seq fastq files were randomly downsampled with Seqtk 1.3. TCRdb reworked the public reads: Q25 trimming with fastp, MiXCR clone assembly, productive beta chains retained. Entries are consolidated by CDR3 protein sequence, retaining the most common genes and DNA. TCRdb, rather than the study authors, made the V and J calls. The sample profile shows some 39,000 distinct CDR3 sequences; around 15% of them were found once. The ten largest clones add up to more than 15% of the sample.

Material: a population of CD138-negative cells sorted from bone marrow. In the paper's terms, the cell subset or site label means: bone marrow mononuclear cells depleted of CD138+ plasma/myeloma cells by negative magnetic selection. This TCR came from a donor aged 40 or older with multiple myeloma.

CDR3 reads: CAWSTQDRESSPLHF. The DNA reads TGTGCCTGGAGTACGCAGGACAGGGAGAGTTCACCCCTCCACTTT. This receptor chain uses TRBV30 and TRBJ1-6, with 8 bases in between that match TRBD1. The CDR3 runs 15 residues from the cysteine to the phenylalanine. Only the CDR3 DNA is retained, 45 bases long and in frame from the first base. The CDR1 and CDR2 encoded by the germline V gene (reference sequence) are GTSNPN and SVGIG. Ends trimmed: V by 2 bases, J by 9 bases; bases unmatched to a gene: 9.